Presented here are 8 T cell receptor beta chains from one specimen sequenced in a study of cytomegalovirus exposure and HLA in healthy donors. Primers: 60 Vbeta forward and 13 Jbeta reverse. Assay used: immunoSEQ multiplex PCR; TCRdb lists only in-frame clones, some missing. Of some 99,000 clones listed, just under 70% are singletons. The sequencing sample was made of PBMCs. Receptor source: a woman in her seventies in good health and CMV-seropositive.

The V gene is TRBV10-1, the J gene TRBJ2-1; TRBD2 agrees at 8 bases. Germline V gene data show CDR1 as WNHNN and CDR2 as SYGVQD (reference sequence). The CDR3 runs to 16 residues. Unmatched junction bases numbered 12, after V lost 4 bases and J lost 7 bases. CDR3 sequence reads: CASSAIGGASRNEQFF. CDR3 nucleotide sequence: TGCGCCAGCAGTGCGATCGGGGGGGCCTCTAGGAATGAGCAGTTCTTC.

The CDR3 DNA sequence: TGTGCCAGCAGCCAAGTTGGGACTAGCGGGGTCCGCGAGCAGTACTTC. It specifies CASSQVGTSGVREQYF. J is TRBJ2-7 and V is TRBV4-2; TRBD2 matches at 13 bases. V lost 1 base, J lost 6 bases, and 6 bases stayed unmatched. The CDR3 length is 16 residues. Germline assignment: CDR1 LGHNA and CDR2 YNFKEQ.

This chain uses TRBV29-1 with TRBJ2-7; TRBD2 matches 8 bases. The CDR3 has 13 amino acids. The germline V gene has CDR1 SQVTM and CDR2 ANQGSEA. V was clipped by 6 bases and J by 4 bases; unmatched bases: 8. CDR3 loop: CSVPGLGEYEQYF. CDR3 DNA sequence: TGCAGCGTCCCGGGACTAGGGGAGTACGAGCAGTACTTC.

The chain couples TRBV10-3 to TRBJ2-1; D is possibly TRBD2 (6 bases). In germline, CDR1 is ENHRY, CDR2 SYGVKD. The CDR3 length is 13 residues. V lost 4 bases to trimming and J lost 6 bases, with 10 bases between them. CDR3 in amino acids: CAISARESNEQFF. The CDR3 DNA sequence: TGTGCCATCAGTGCCCGGGAGAGCAATGAGCAGTTCTTC.

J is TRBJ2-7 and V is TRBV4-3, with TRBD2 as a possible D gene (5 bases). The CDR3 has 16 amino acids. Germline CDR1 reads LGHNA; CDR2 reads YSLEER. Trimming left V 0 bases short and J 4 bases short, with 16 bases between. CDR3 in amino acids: CASSQEKLRGPYEQYF. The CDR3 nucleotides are TGCGCCAGCAGCCAAGAAAAGCTCCGAGGGCCTTACGAGCAGTACTTC.

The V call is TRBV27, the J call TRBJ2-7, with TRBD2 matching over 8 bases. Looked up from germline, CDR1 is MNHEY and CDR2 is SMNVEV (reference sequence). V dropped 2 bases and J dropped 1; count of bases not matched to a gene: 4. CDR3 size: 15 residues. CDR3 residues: CASSLGLAASYEQYF. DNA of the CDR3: TGTGCCAGCAGTTTAGGACTAGCCGCATCCTACGAGCAGTACTTC.

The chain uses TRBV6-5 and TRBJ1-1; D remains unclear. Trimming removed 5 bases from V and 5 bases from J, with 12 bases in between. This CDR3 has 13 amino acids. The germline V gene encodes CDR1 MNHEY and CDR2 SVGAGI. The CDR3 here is CASSRDSVTEAFF. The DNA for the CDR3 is TGTGCCAGCAGTCGGGATTCCGTTACTGAAGCTTTCTTT.

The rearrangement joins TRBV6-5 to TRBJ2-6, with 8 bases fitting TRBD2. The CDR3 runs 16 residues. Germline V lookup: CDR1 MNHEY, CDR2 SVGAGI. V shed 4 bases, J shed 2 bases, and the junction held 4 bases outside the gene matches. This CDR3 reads CASSFRGGTGANVLTF. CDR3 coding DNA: TGTGCCAGCAGTTTTCGGGGGGGCACTGGGGCCAACGTCCTGACTTTC.